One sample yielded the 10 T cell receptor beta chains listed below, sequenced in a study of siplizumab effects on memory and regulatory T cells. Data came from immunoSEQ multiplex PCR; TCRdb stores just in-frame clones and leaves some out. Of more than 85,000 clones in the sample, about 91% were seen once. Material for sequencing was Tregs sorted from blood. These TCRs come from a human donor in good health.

CDR3 protein: CASSLSPVRATNEKLFF. The CDR3 coding sequence is TGTGCCAGCAGCTTAAGCCCCGTACGGGCAACTAATGAAAAACTGTTTTTT. The V call is TRBV7-2, the J call TRBJ1-4; D gene ambiguous. The CDR3 covers 17 residues. The germline gives CDR1 SGHTA, CDR2 FQGNSA. Trimming took off 2 bases at V and 0 bases at J, with 13 bases between the two ends.

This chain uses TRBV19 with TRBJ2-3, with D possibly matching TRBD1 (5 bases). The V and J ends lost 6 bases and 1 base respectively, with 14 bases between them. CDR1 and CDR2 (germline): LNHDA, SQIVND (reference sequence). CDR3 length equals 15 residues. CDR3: CASRGPLSRTDTQYF. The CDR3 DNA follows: TGTGCCAGTAGGGGGCCCTTATCCCGCACAGATACGCAGTATTTT.

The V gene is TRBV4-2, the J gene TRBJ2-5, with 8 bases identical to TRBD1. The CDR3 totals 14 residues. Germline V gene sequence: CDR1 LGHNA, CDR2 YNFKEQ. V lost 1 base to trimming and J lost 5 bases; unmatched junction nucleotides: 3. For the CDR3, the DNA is TGTGCCAGCAGCCAAGGACAGGGGTTGGAGACCCAGTACTTC. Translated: CASSQGQGLETQYF.

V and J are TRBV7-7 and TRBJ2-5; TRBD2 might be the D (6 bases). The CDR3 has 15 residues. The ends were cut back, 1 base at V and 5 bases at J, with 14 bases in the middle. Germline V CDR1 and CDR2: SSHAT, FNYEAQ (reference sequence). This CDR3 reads CASSLVQGGGETQYF. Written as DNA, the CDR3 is TGTGCCAGCAGCTTAGTTCAGGGAGGCGGGGAGACCCAGTACTTC.

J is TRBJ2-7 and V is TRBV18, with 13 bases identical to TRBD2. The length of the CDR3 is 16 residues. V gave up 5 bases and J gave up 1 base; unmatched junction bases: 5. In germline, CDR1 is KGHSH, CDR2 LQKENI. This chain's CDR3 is CASSAGLAGVSYEQYF. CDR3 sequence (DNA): TGTGCCAGCTCAGCTGGACTAGCGGGAGTTTCCTACGAGCAGTACTTC.

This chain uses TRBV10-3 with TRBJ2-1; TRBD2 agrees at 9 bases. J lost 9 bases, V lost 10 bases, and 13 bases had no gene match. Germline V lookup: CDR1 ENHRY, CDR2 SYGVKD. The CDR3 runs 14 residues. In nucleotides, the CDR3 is TGTGCCACCCGCCCGCGGGAGGGCTTGGGTGAGCAGTTCTTC. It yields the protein CATRPREGLGEQFF.

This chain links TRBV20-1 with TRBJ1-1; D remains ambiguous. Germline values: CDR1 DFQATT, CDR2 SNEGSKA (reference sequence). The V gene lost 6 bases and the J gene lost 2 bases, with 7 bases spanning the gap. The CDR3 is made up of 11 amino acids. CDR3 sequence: CSALSNTEAFF. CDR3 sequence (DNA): TGCAGTGCCCTATCAAACACTGAAGCTTTCTTT.

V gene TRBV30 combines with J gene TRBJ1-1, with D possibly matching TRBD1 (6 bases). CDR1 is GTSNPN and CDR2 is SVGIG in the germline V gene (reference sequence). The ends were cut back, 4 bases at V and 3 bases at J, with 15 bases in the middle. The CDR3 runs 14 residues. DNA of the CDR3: TGTGCCTGGATGTTCGGGGGGCTCGACACTGAAGCTTTCTTT. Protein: CAWMFGGLDTEAFF.

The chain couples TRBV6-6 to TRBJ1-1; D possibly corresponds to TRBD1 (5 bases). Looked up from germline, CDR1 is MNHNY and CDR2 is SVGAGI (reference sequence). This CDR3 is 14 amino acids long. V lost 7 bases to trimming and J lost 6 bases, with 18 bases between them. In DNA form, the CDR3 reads TGTGCCAGCACCAGACGTTGGGGGAATGCTGAAGCTTTCTTT. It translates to CASTRRWGNAEAFF.

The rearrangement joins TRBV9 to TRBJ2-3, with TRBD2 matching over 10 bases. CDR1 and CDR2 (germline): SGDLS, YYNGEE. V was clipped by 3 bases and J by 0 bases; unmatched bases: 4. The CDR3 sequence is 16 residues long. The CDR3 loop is CASSGTSGKSTDTQYF. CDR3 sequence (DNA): TGTGCCAGCAGCGGGACTAGCGGAAAAAGCACAGATACGCAGTATTTT.